The next 17 T cell receptor beta chains were all read from a single sample in a study of OX40 agonist ivuxolimab in advanced cancers. Here immunoSEQ multiplex PCR was the method, and the copy in TCRdb shows in-frame clones only, minus some. The sample has nearly 80,000 clones; 90% to 95% are singletons. This sample comprised CD4+ or CD8+ T cells sorted from blood, obtained in a trial of the OX40 agonist ivuxolimab. These receptors were taken from an adult with an advanced solid tumor such as melanoma, head and neck, liver or kidney cancer.

The chain couples TRBV7-9 to TRBJ2-1; 14 bases are shared with TRBD2. The CDR3 consists of 16 residues. Germline loops: CDR1 SEHNR, CDR2 FQNEAQ (reference sequence). V lost 5 bases and J lost 8; bases outside the gene matches: 8. CDR3 loop: CASSTGTSGRWYEQFF. In DNA form, the CDR3 reads TGTGCCAGCAGCACCGGGACTAGCGGGAGATGGTATGAGCAGTTCTTC.

This clone has only a few counts. The chain links TRBV7-9 to TRBJ2-5; no reliable D call. Germline V lookup: CDR1 SEHNR, CDR2 FQNEAQ (reference sequence). CDR3 length equals 14 residues. Trimming left V 2 bases short and J 1 base short, with 8 bases between. The CDR3 sequence: CASSLPLGQETQYF. The CDR3 region has the DNA TGTGCCAGCAGCTTACCTTTAGGCCAAGAGACCCAGTACTTC.

V is TRBV5-6 and J is TRBJ1-1; D might be TRBD1 (5 bases). Per the germline V gene, CDR1 is SGHDT and CDR2 is YYEEEE. This CDR3 comprises 13 residues. V was clipped by 1 base and J by 8 bases, with 12 bases between them. In DNA, the CDR3 is TGTGCCAGCAGCTTGACACAGGTGAGAGAAGCTTTCTTT. As protein: CASSLTQVREAFF.

The gene calls are TRBV11-2 and TRBJ2-6; D is perhaps TRBD2 (7 bases). V lost 8 bases, J lost 1 base, and 9 bases lay in between. The CDR3 length is 14 residues. CDR1 and CDR2 from the germline V gene are SGHAT and FQNNGV. CDR3 sequence: CASGRGSGANVLTF. The CDR3 DNA is TGTGCCAGCGGGAGGGGGTCTGGGGCCAACGTCCTGACTTTC.

Comment on this clone: The junction shows a germline mismatch at one end, possibly a read error. The V call is TRBV6-5, the J call TRBJ1-5, with no clear D. This CDR3 contains 14 residues. Germline-derived CDR1 and CDR2 are MNHEY and SVGAGI. In nucleotides, the CDR3 is TGTGCCAGCAGTTCTACCGACGGCGGTCAGGCCCAGCATTTT. Translating it yields CASSSTDGGQAQHF.

V and J are TRBV6-5 and TRBJ2-7; D is perhaps TRBD1 (5 bases). Germline lookup yields CDR1 MNHEY and CDR2 SVGAGI. With 0 bases removed from V and 2 bases from J, the gap between germline ends came to 11 bases. This CDR3 comprises 15 residues. The CDR3 spells CASSYSEDITYEQYF. CDR3 nucleotides: TGTGCCAGCAGTTACTCCGAGGACATAACCTACGAGCAGTACTTC.

The CDR3 DNA follows: TGTGCCACCACCTCGGGACAGACCTACGAGCAGTACTTC. Protein: CATTSGQTYEQYF. The chain employs TRBV10-3 and TRBJ2-7; 7 bases map to TRBD1. Germline trimming cut 10 bases from V and 2 bases from J; bases unmatched to any gene: 8. The CDR3 is 13 amino acids. Germline V gene lookup returns CDR1 ENHRY and CDR2 SYGVKD.

The chain carries TRBV19 and TRBJ2-3, with D maybe TRBD1 (5 bases). The germline V gene has CDR1 LNHDA and CDR2 SQIVND (reference sequence). The CDR3 is 14 residues long. Deletions cut 5 bases from V and 0 bases from J, with 9 bases between. This CDR3 reads CASSWTMSTDTQYF. CDR3 sequence (DNA): TGTGCCAGTAGTTGGACAATGAGCACAGATACGCAGTATTTT.

This chain connects TRBV4-2 to TRBJ2-7, with a possible D match to TRBD2 (6 bases). Germline V CDR1 and CDR2: LGHNA, YNFKEQ. The CDR3 covers 17 residues. V gave up 0 bases and J gave up 2 bases, with 17 bases separating them. CDR3 nucleotides: TGTGCCAGCAGCCAAGATGTGGGTAGTAGCGGAGCCTACGAGCAGTACTTC. Protein: CASSQDVGSSGAYEQYF.

This clone was seen a single time. The CDR3 DNA reads TGTGCCAGCAGTCTGAACATGGAAGACGCGTATAGCAATCAGCCCCAGCATTTT. Residues: CASSLNMEDAYSNQPQHF. The rearrangement uses TRBV28 and TRBJ1-5, with unresolved D. The CDR3 covers 18 residues. V lost 5 bases, J lost 0 bases, and 20 bases lay in between. Per the germline V gene, CDR1 is MDHEN and CDR2 is SYDVKM. Filled out from reference TRBV28 and TRBJ1-5, the complete variable domain reads DVKVTQSSRYLVKRTGEKVFLECVQDMDHENMFWYRQDPGLGLRLIYFSYDVKMKEKGDIPEGYSVSREKKERFSLILESASTNQTSMYLCASSLNMEDAYSNQPQHFGDGTRLSIL.

The rearrangement links TRBV11-2 to TRBJ2-5; possibly TRBD2 for D (5 bases). Matching the DNA end better, TRBJ2-7 makes the J call doubtful. Germline-derived CDR1 and CDR2 are SGHAT and FQNNGV. The CDR3 runs to 16 residues. CDR3: CASSLLVTGSYYEQYF. The CDR3 coding sequence is TGTGCCAGCAGCTTACTTGTAACGGGATCGTACTACGAGCAGTACTTC.

The CDR3, as DNA: TGTGCCAGCAGTTTACCGGGGGGGCCCTCCTACAATGAGCAGTTCTTC. The encoded protein is CASSLPGGPSYNEQFF. This rearrangement joins TRBV28 to TRBJ2-1, with 8 positions matching TRBD2. V shed 2 bases, J shed 0 bases, and the junction held 3 bases outside the gene matches. In germline, CDR1 is MDHEN, CDR2 SYDVKM. CDR3 length equals 16 residues.

The chain uses TRBV27 and TRBJ2-1; D gene uncertain. Trimming took 1 base from V and 8 from J, leaving 15 bases between them. CDR1 MNHEY and CDR2 SMNVEV come from the germline V gene (reference sequence). The CDR3 is 15 amino acids. The CDR3 DNA is TGTGCCAGCAGTTTATATGGAATGGGGAAGGATGAGCAGTTCTTC. It encodes CASSLYGMGKDEQFF.

The chain carries TRBV7-9 and TRBJ1-6; D call uncertain. Germline CDR1 SEHNR, CDR2 FQNEAQ (reference sequence). This CDR3 is built from 16 residues. V was clipped by 1 base and J by 8 bases, with 15 bases between them. The DNA for the CDR3 is TGTGCCAGCAGCTTAGTCGGACCGGGCGGGGATTCACCCCTCCACTTT. It yields the protein CASSLVGPGGDSPLHF.

The rearrangement joins TRBV27 to TRBJ1-3, with a weak D call TRBD1 (5 bases). Trimming cost V 8 bases and J 4 bases, with 6 bases left between them. This CDR3 contains 11 residues. CDR1 and CDR2 from the germline V gene are MNHEY and SMNVEV (reference sequence). In DNA form, the CDR3 reads TGTGCCAGCGGGGGGGGAAACACCATATATTTT. Translation gives CASGGGNTIYF.

CDR3 sequence reads: CASSLSPGVNEKLFF. DNA for the CDR3: TGTGCCAGCAGTTTATCGCCAGGGGTTAATGAAAAACTGTTTTTT. The chain uses TRBV27 and TRBJ1-4; the D gene is possibly TRBD1 (6 bases). The ends were cut back, 0 bases at V and 4 bases at J, with 9 bases in the middle. CDR3 size: 15 residues. From germline, CDR1 is MNHEY and CDR2 SMNVEV (reference sequence). The full variable domain, completed using reference TRBV27 and TRBJ1-4, is EAQVTQNPRYLITVTGKKLTVTCSQNMNHEYMSWYRQDPGLGLRQIYYSMNVEVTDKGDVPEGYKVSRKEKRNFPLILESPSPNQTSLYFCASSLSPGVNEKLFFGSGTQLSVL.

This clone was recorded only once. V is TRBV4-1 and J is TRBJ2-1; D uncertain. Per germline, CDR1 MGHRA and CDR2 YSYEKL. V lost 1 base, J lost 5 bases, and 9 bases lay in between. The CDR3 is made up of 14 amino acids. DNA for the CDR3: TGCGCCAGCAGCCAAGGGGGTACGGACAATGAGCAGTTCTTC. Encoded protein: CASSQGGTDNEQFF.